This is a list of T cell receptor beta chains from one sample in a study of T cell responses to AZD1222 COVID-19 vaccine. Produced via immunoSEQ multiplex PCR; TCRdb's table is partial and in-frame only. The data hold about 89,000 clones, with around nine tenths observed a single time. The specimen comprised peripheral blood, sampled 28 days after the second AZD1222 dose. These receptors came from an adult who received the AZD1222 COVID-19 vaccine. The CDR3 runs from the conserved cysteine through the conserved F or W. D genes are given only for firm matches. Size is stated for part of the rows, as once, few or many counts, or as a class when the clone is expanded.

J gene: TRBJ2-7
D gene: TRBD2
V gene: TRBV6-5
clone size: -
CDR3 DNA: TGTGCCAGCAGCCCCCGGGGGGTCACCTACGAGCAGTACTTC
CDR3 protein: CASSPRGVTYEQYF

J gene: TRBJ2-3
D gene: -
V gene: TRBV7-3
clone size: few
CDR3 DNA: TGTGCCAGCAGCGCCGGACTGGCAGATACGCAGTATTTT
CDR3 protein: CASSAGLADTQYF

J gene: TRBJ1-4
D gene: TRBD1
V gene: TRBV18
clone size: -
CDR3 DNA: TGTGCCAGCTCATGGGACAGGGCCGATGCAACTAATGAAAAACTGTTTTTT
CDR3 protein: CASSWDRADATNEKLFF

J gene: TRBJ1-5
D gene: -
V gene: TRBV6-1
clone size: -
CDR3 DNA: TGTGCCAGCAGCCCCTGGAATCAGCCCCAGCATTTT
CDR3 protein: CASSPWNQPQHF

J gene: TRBJ1-2
D gene: -
V gene: TRBV27
clone size: -
CDR3 DNA: TGTGCCAGCAGTTTAAAGCGGGGGGCTTCTGGCTACACCTTC
CDR3 protein: CASSLKRGASGYTF

J gene: TRBJ1-4
D gene: -
V gene: TRBV29-1
clone size: -
CDR3 DNA: TGCAGCGTGGGCGGACTTACGAATGAAAAACTGTTTTTT
CDR3 protein: CSVGGLTNEKLFF

J gene: TRBJ1-5
D gene: -
V gene: TRBV15
clone size: -
CDR3 DNA: TGTGCCACCAGGCTGGATGGCAATCAGCCCCAGCATTTT
CDR3 protein: CATRLDGNQPQHF

J gene: TRBJ1-4
D gene: -
V gene: TRBV28
clone size: -
CDR3 DNA: TGTGCCAGCAGTTTCGGCCAGCTAAATGAAAAACTGTTTTTT
CDR3 protein: CASSFGQLNEKLFF

J gene: TRBJ2-7
D gene: -
V gene: TRBV7-3
clone size: -
CDR3 DNA: TGTGCCAGCAGCTCTAGCTTCACCACTGCTATCTACGAGCAGTACTTC
CDR3 protein: CASSSSFTTAIYEQYF

J gene: TRBJ1-2
D gene: -
V gene: TRBV3-1/TRBV3-2
clone size: -
CDR3 DNA: TGTGCCAGCAGCCAAGGTAACTATGGCTACACCTTC
CDR3 protein: CASSQGNYGYTF

J gene: TRBJ1-1
D gene: -
V gene: TRBV11-2
clone size: once
CDR3 DNA: TGTGCCAGCAGCTTAGGAGGAGGGCTTGAAGCTTTCTTT
CDR3 protein: CASSLGGGLEAFF

J gene: TRBJ2-1
D gene: -
V gene: TRBV7-3
clone size: once
CDR3 DNA: TGTGCCAGCAGCTCCTCGGGAGCCGAGCAGTTCTTC
CDR3 protein: CASSSSGAEQFF

J gene: TRBJ1-5
D gene: TRBD1
V gene: TRBV28
clone size: -
CDR3 DNA: TGTGCCAGCACCCTCGCCCGACAGGGATCCGACCATAGCAATCAGCCCCAGCATTTT
CDR3 protein: CASTLARQGSDHSNQPQHF

J gene: TRBJ1-2
D gene: TRBD1
V gene: TRBV6-5
clone size: -
CDR3 DNA: TGTGCCAGCAGAAAGGGACAGGGGGCGAATGGCTACACCTTC
CDR3 protein: CASRKGQGANGYTF

J gene: TRBJ2-3
D gene: -
V gene: TRBV28
clone size: -
CDR3 DNA: TGTGCCAGCAGTCCCATACTAGAGGGGAACACAGATACGCAGTATTTT
CDR3 protein: CASSPILEGNTDTQYF

J gene: TRBJ2-3
D gene: -
V gene: TRBV7-6
clone size: once
CDR3 DNA: TGTGCCAGCAGCTCGAGGCTTCGGCGGGACACAGATACGCAGTATTTT
CDR3 protein: CASSSRLRRDTDTQYF

J gene: TRBJ2-3
D gene: TRBD2
V gene: TRBV7-2
clone size: -
CDR3 DNA: TGTGCCAGCAGCTTATTTTCGCGGGGGAGCACAGATACGCAGTATTTT
CDR3 protein: CASSLFSRGSTDTQYF

J gene: TRBJ1-2
D gene: -
V gene: TRBV28
clone size: -
CDR3 DNA: TGTGCCAGCAGTTTCTCAACAGGCTCACACTATGGCTACACCTTC
CDR3 protein: CASSFSTGSHYGYTF

J gene: TRBJ2-4
D gene: -
V gene: TRBV6-5
clone size: once
CDR3 DNA: TGTGCCAGCAGCGGTCGGCAGGCCAAAAACATTCAGTACTTC
CDR3 protein: CASSGRQAKNIQYF

J gene: TRBJ1-5
D gene: TRBD1
V gene: TRBV5-8
clone size: -
CDR3 DNA: TGTGCCAGCAGCTTGGGGATAGACAGGGTCAATCAGCCCCAGCATTTT
CDR3 protein: CASSLGIDRVNQPQHF

J gene: TRBJ1-1
D gene: -
V gene: TRBV19
clone size: -
CDR3 DNA: TGTGCCAGTAGTATAGTCTCGAGGAGGGGAAACACTGAAGCTTTCTTT
CDR3 protein: CASSIVSRRGNTEAFF

J gene: TRBJ2-5
D gene: -
V gene: TRBV18
clone size: -
CDR3 DNA: TGTGCCAGCTCACCACCCGCCCAAGAGACCCAGTACTTC
CDR3 protein: CASSPPAQETQYF

J gene: TRBJ1-1
D gene: -
V gene: TRBV9
clone size: -
CDR3 DNA: TGTGCCAGCAGCGAGAGGGCCTCGAACACTGAAGCTTTCTTT
CDR3 protein: CASSERASNTEAFF

J gene: TRBJ1-5
D gene: -
V gene: TRBV5-1
clone size: once
CDR3 DNA: TGCGCCAGCAGTTTACAGGGAAATCAGCCCCAGCATTTT
CDR3 protein: CASSLQGNQPQHF

J gene: TRBJ1-2
D gene: -
V gene: TRBV18
clone size: few
CDR3 DNA: TGTGCCAGCTCACCAGGACAGAACTATGGCTACACCTTC
CDR3 protein: CASSPGQNYGYTF

J gene: TRBJ1-4
D gene: TRBD1
V gene: TRBV9
clone size: -
CDR3 DNA: TGTGCCAGCAGCGTAGGACAGGGGAATGAAAAACTGTTTTTT
CDR3 protein: CASSVGQGNEKLFF

J gene: TRBJ1-2
D gene: TRBD1
V gene: TRBV30
clone size: -
CDR3 DNA: TGTGCCTGGAGTGTCACAGGGGGCCTTTCTTATCGTGGCTACACCTTC
CDR3 protein: CAWSVTGGLSYRGYTF

J gene: TRBJ2-1
D gene: TRBD2
V gene: TRBV4-1
clone size: -
CDR3 DNA: TGCGCCAGCAGCCTCGGGACTAGCGGGATTAGCTCCTACAATGAGCAGTTCTTC
CDR3 protein: CASSLGTSGISSYNEQFF

J gene: TRBJ2-3
D gene: -
V gene: TRBV6-7
clone size: -
CDR3 DNA: TGTTCCGGGATTCACGAGGGAGATACGCAGTATTTT
CDR3 protein: CSGIHEGDTQYF

J gene: TRBJ1-5
D gene: -
V gene: TRBV12-3/TRBV12-4
clone size: -
CDR3 DNA: TGTGCCAGCAGTTTCGGTGGCAATCAGCCCCAGCATTTT
CDR3 protein: CASSFGGNQPQHF

J gene: TRBJ1-1
D gene: -
V gene: TRBV28
clone size: -
CDR3 DNA: TGTGCCAGCAGTTTACTGCAGCAAGCTTTCTTT
CDR3 protein: CASSLLQQAFF

J gene: TRBJ1-2
D gene: -
V gene: TRBV19
clone size: -
CDR3 DNA: TGTGCCAGTAGTATAGTTAAGAGCAACTATGGCTACACCTTC
CDR3 protein: CASSIVKSNYGYTF

J gene: TRBJ2-7
D gene: TRBD1
V gene: TRBV5-4
clone size: -
CDR3 DNA: TGTGCCAGCAGATTACAGGGGGGACACGAGCAGTACTTC
CDR3 protein: CASRLQGGHEQYF

J gene: TRBJ1-5
D gene: -
V gene: TRBV10-1
clone size: -
CDR3 DNA: TGCGCCAGCAGTGAAAGGCCTTATAGCAATCAGCCCCAGCATTTT
CDR3 protein: CASSERPYSNQPQHF

J gene: TRBJ2-7
D gene: -
V gene: TRBV28
clone size: -
CDR3 DNA: TGTGCCAGCAGATTAATTTCAGGGGCCTCCGACTACGAGCAGTACTTC
CDR3 protein: CASRLISGASDYEQYF

J gene: TRBJ2-5
D gene: TRBD2
V gene: TRBV24-1
clone size: -
CDR3 DNA: TGTGCCACCAGTGAAGGGGCGGGGGGGTACCAAGAGACCCAGTACTTC
CDR3 protein: CATSEGAGGYQETQYF

J gene: TRBJ1-4
D gene: -
V gene: TRBV2
clone size: -
CDR3 DNA: TGTGCCAGCAGTCGGGAGAATGAAAAACTGTTTTTT
CDR3 protein: CASSRENEKLFF

J gene: TRBJ1-5
D gene: -
V gene: TRBV3-1/TRBV3-2
clone size: -
CDR3 DNA: TGTGCCAGCAGCCGAGGGACGTGGGATCAGCCCCAGCATTTT
CDR3 protein: CASSRGTWDQPQHF

J gene: TRBJ2-6
D gene: -
V gene: TRBV11-2
clone size: -
CDR3 DNA: TGTGCCAGCAGCCGGGACTTCTCTGGGGCCAACGTCCTGACTTTC
CDR3 protein: CASSRDFSGANVLTF

J gene: TRBJ1-6
D gene: TRBD1
V gene: TRBV5-1
clone size: -
CDR3 DNA: TGCGCCAGCAGCGTAGGACAGGGGGATAATTCACCCCTCCACTTT
CDR3 protein: CASSVGQGDNSPLHF

J gene: TRBJ1-1
D gene: -
V gene: TRBV6-4
clone size: -
CDR3 DNA: TGTGCCAGCAGGGCAGGAGTTTACACTGAAGCTTTCTTT
CDR3 protein: CASRAGVYTEAFF

J gene: TRBJ2-7
D gene: -
V gene: TRBV28
clone size: -
CDR3 DNA: TGTGCCAGCAGGCCCGGGACGGGCGACGAGCAGTACTTC
CDR3 protein: CASRPGTGDEQYF

J gene: TRBJ2-3
D gene: TRBD2
V gene: TRBV2
clone size: -
CDR3 DNA: TGTGCCAGCAGTATCGATAGCGGGATCGACGTAGATACGCAGTATTTT
CDR3 protein: CASSIDSGIDVDTQYF

J gene: TRBJ1-5
D gene: -
V gene: TRBV20-1
clone size: -
CDR3 DNA: TGCAGTGCTAGTTTAGGTTTCGGCGGCAATCAGCCCCAGCATTTT
CDR3 protein: CSASLGFGGNQPQHF

J gene: TRBJ2-3
D gene: -
V gene: TRBV29-1
clone size: -
CDR3 DNA: TGCAGTTCTGTGGGGGGAAGCACAGATACGCAGTATTTT
CDR3 protein: CSSVGGSTDTQYF

J gene: TRBJ1-5
D gene: -
V gene: TRBV19
clone size: -
CDR3 DNA: TGTGCCAGTAGTATGGGGTCTTTCAGACCCCAGCATTTT
CDR3 protein: CASSMGSFRPQHF

J gene: TRBJ2-6
D gene: TRBD1
V gene: TRBV5-6
clone size: once
CDR3 DNA: TGTGCCAGCAGCTTGTTACCGGGACAGGGGGCTCTGGGGGCCAACGTCCTGACTTTC
CDR3 protein: CASSLLPGQGALGANVLTF

J gene: TRBJ1-3
D gene: -
V gene: TRBV9
clone size: -
CDR3 DNA: TGTGCCAGCAGCGCATCCTCTGGAAACACCATATATTTT
CDR3 protein: CASSASSGNTIYF

J gene: TRBJ2-5
D gene: -
V gene: TRBV6-5
clone size: -
CDR3 DNA: TGTGCCAGCAGGCCGCACGGCTGGAGGGAGACCCAGTACTTC
CDR3 protein: CASRPHGWRETQYF

J gene: TRBJ1-1
D gene: TRBD1
V gene: TRBV15
clone size: -
CDR3 DNA: TGTGCCACCAGCAGAGGGGACAGACACATGAACACTGAAGCTTTCTTT
CDR3 protein: CATSRGDRHMNTEAFF

J gene: TRBJ2-1
D gene: TRBD1
V gene: TRBV29-1
clone size: -
CDR3 DNA: TGCAGCGTTGAGGGTTACAGGGGACCCTACAATGAGCAGTTCTTC
CDR3 protein: CSVEGYRGPYNEQFF

J gene: TRBJ2-4
D gene: -
V gene: TRBV7-2
clone size: once
CDR3 DNA: TGTGCCAGCAGCTCACAAGGAGCCAAAAACATTCAGTACTTC
CDR3 protein: CASSSQGAKNIQYF

J gene: TRBJ1-5
D gene: -
V gene: TRBV27
clone size: -
CDR3 DNA: TGTGCCAGCAGTTTATCGTGGGGGACTTTACAGCCCCAGCATTTT
CDR3 protein: CASSLSWGTLQPQHF

J gene: TRBJ2-7
D gene: TRBD2
V gene: TRBV4-1
clone size: -
CDR3 DNA: TGCGCCAGCAGCCAAGCGAGCGGGACCCGGAGCACGAAGTACTTC
CDR3 protein: CASSQASGTRSTKYF

J gene: TRBJ1-5
D gene: -
V gene: TRBV25-1
clone size: -
CDR3 DNA: TGTGCCAGCAGCCGCGGGGGTAGCAATCAGCCCCAGCATTTT
CDR3 protein: CASSRGGSNQPQHF

J gene: TRBJ1-4
D gene: -
V gene: TRBV6-5
clone size: -
CDR3 DNA: TGTGCCAGCAGTTACTCGGGTTACGGAGAAAAACTGTTTTTT
CDR3 protein: CASSYSGYGEKLFF

J gene: TRBJ2-7
D gene: TRBD2
V gene: TRBV18
clone size: -
CDR3 DNA: TGTGCCAGCTCACCGACGCGGACTAGCGGGACCTACGAGCAGTACTTC
CDR3 protein: CASSPTRTSGTYEQYF